These 20 T cell receptor beta chains came from one sample sequenced in a study of cytomegalovirus exposure and HLA in healthy donors. Both 60 Vbeta primers and 13 Jbeta primers went into the PCR. The protocol was immunoSEQ multiplex PCR, while the TCRdb copy is restricted to in-frame clones and leaves out a portion. The data contain hundreds of thousands of clones, 60% to 80% of them singletons. Sample: PBMCs. The origin of the receptors is a male donor in good health and CMV-seronegative.

This clone was seen just once. V is TRBV18 and J is TRBJ1-1, with a possible D match to TRBD1 (5 bases). The CDR3 contains 14 residues. Between the trimmed V and J ends, which lost 4 bases and 4 bases, there was a span of 13 bases. Germline lookup yields CDR1 KGHSH and CDR2 LQKENI. This CDR3 is CASSLPGGGTEAFF. The CDR3 DNA reads TGTGCCAGCTCACTTCCGGGGGGTGGCACTGAAGCTTTCTTT.

The chain joins TRBV27 to TRBJ1-1; TRBD1 agrees at 8 bases. V lost 5 bases to trimming and J lost 5 bases; unmatched junction nucleotides: 7. Germline assignment: CDR1 MNHEY and CDR2 SMNVEV (reference sequence). This CDR3 has 14 residues. CDR3 DNA sequence: TGTGCCAGCAGTCCCTGGACAGGGAAAACTGAAGCTTTCTTT. Protein: CASSPWTGKTEAFF.

The gene calls are TRBV2 and TRBJ2-7; 7 bases agree with TRBD1. Germline CDR1 SNHLY, CDR2 FYNNEI. The V and J ends lost 6 bases and 1 base, in that order; junction bases with no gene match: 6. The CDR3 spans 14 residues. The CDR3 spells CASSPGDRSYEQYF. CDR3 nucleotides: TGTGCCAGCAGCCCCGGGGACAGATCCTACGAGCAGTACTTC. The entire variable domain, with the rest obtained from reference TRBV2 and TRBJ2-7, is as follows: EPEVTQTPSHQVTQMGQEVILRCVPISNHLYFYWYRQILGQKVEFLVSFYNNEISEKSEIFDDQFSVERPDGSNFTLKIRSTKLEDSAMYFCASSPGDRSYEQYFGPGTRLTVT.

V usage is TRBV4-1 and J usage is TRBJ2-1, with 7 positions matching TRBD2. J gave up 10 bases and V 1 base, and 4 bases lay outside the gene matches. The CDR3 consists of 13 residues. Germline V gives CDR1 MGHRA, CDR2 YSYEKL. DNA of the CDR3: TGCGCCAGCAGCCAAGGGGAGGGACGGGAGCAGTTCTTC. Amino acid sequence: CASSQGEGREQFF.

The table lists this clone with a count of one. This sequence joins TRBV5-4 and TRBJ2-1; possibly TRBD1 for D (6 bases). CDR1 and CDR2 from the germline V gene are SGHNT and YYREEE (reference sequence). With 9 bases removed from V and 6 bases from J, the gap between germline ends came to 19 bases. CDR3 length: 14 amino acids. CDR3 residues: CATLRGYGGNEQFF. The CDR3 DNA follows: TGTGCCACCTTGAGGGGGTATGGGGGCAATGAGCAGTTCTTC. Variable domain in full (rest from reference TRBV5-4 and TRBJ2-1): ETGVTQSPTHLIKTRGQQVTLRCSSQSGHNTVSWYQQALGQGPQFIFQYYREEENGRGNFPPRFSGLQFPNYSSELNVNALELDDSALYLCATLRGYGGNEQFFGPGTRLTVL.

This clone has only a few counts. The CDR3 region is CASRGPDRGINTEAFF. The CDR3 DNA is TGTGCCAGTAGGGGCCCGGACAGGGGTATCAACACTGAAGCTTTCTTT. The rearrangement joins TRBV19 to TRBJ1-1; 9 nucleotides align to TRBD1. Germline CDR1 and CDR2: LNHDA and SQIVND (reference sequence). The ends lost 6 bases at V and 2 bases at J; junction bases unmatched: 10. CDR3 size: 16 residues.

This chain connects TRBV15 to TRBJ1-1, with 7 bases that match TRBD1. V was pared by 3 bases and J by 1 base, with 2 bases of the junction left unmatched. This CDR3 region has 14 residues. Germline-derived CDR1 and CDR2 are LNHNV and YYDKDF (reference sequence). The chain's CDR3 is CATSRNRGNTEAFF. CDR3 nucleotide sequence: TGTGCCACCAGCAGGAACAGGGGGAACACTGAAGCTTTCTTT.

The genes are TRBV10-1 and TRBJ2-5, with 8 bases identical to TRBD1. The end of the DNA is better explained by TRBJ2-7, so the J call may be wrong. Germline-derived CDR1 and CDR2 are WNHNN and SYGVQD (reference sequence). This CDR3 comprises 15 residues. The CDR3 is CASSATGTGSYEQYF. The CDR3 region has the DNA TGCGCCAGCAGTGCTACCGGGACAGGCTCCTACGAGCAGTACTTC.

Remarks on this clone: Compared with germline, one end of the junction differs, possibly owing to a read error. The chain joins TRBV7-9 to TRBJ2-7, with 7 nucleotides matching TRBD1. The CDR3 is made up of 16 amino acids. CDR1 SEHNR and CDR2 FQNEAQ come from the germline V gene (reference sequence). Here the CDR3 reads CSSSFRPGQRAYEQYF. The CDR3 bases are TGTTCCAGCAGCTTCCGACCGGGACAGCGAGCCTACGAGCAGTACTTC.

A note on this clone: Its ends do not fully match the called genes, so a read error is possible. The chain carries TRBV7-9 and TRBJ2-4; D perhaps matches TRBD2 (6 bases). Germline V lookup: CDR1 SEHNR, CDR2 FQNEAQ (reference sequence). This CDR3 has 16 amino acids. CDR3 sequence (DNA): TGTTCCAGCAGCTTAGGGGCTCGGGGGGCCAAAAACATTCAGTACTTC. Protein product: CSSSLGARGAKNIQYF.

This clone has only one observation. The CDR3 region has the DNA TGTGCCAGCAGTGGTATTGGACTAGCGGGAGCCGAATCACAGAGCTCCTACAATGAGCAGTTCTTC. It yields the protein CASSGIGLAGAESQSSYNEQFF. The rearrangement links TRBV2 to TRBJ2-1, with 13 bases matching TRBD2. V lost 4 bases to trimming and J lost 0 bases; unmatched junction nucleotides: 18. The germline V gene encodes CDR1 SNHLY and CDR2 FYNNEI. This CDR3 is 22 amino acids long.

The gene calls are TRBV27 and TRBJ1-3; D unresolved. This CDR3 contains 13 residues. Looked up from germline, CDR1 is MNHEY and CDR2 is SMNVEV (reference sequence). V was trimmed by 1 base and J by 4 bases, leaving 5 bases between them. CDR3 in amino acids: CASSLLAGNTIYF. CDR3 nucleotide sequence: TGTGCCAGCAGTTTATTAGCAGGAAACACCATATATTTT.

The J gene is TRBJ1-2, the V gene TRBV10-2, with D possibly being TRBD1 (5 bases). V lost 2 bases and J lost 5, with 12 bases in between. Germline-derived CDR1 and CDR2 are WSHSY and SAAADI. CDR3 length: 14 residues. The CDR3 DNA sequence: TGCGCCAGCAGTGAGATCGGGGGATTGTATGGCTACACCTTC. As protein: CASSEIGGLYGYTF.

This clone was observed once. The chain has TRBV27 and TRBJ1-3; D is unclear. Germline CDR1 MNHEY, CDR2 SMNVEV (reference sequence). The CDR3 covers 13 residues. V lost 2 bases and J 3 bases, leaving 5 bases between the germline ends. This CDR3 is CASSLRVGNTIYF. CDR3 nucleotides: TGTGCCAGCAGTTTAAGAGTTGGAAACACCATATATTTT.

The chain couples TRBV9 to TRBJ2-3; 8 nucleotides agree with TRBD1. Trimming took 3 bases from V and 5 from J; bases not matched to a gene: 11. Germline V lookup: CDR1 SGDLS, CDR2 YYNGEE. The CDR3 runs 16 residues. CDR3 loop: CASSASPQGVLDTQYF. Here the CDR3 DNA reads TGTGCCAGCAGCGCCTCACCACAGGGGGTGTTAGATACGCAGTATTTT.

The J gene is TRBJ2-5, the V gene TRBV6-5; 7 bases map to TRBD2. The DNA matches TRBJ2-7 better at its end, which makes the J call doubtful. Germline CDR1 is MNHEY and CDR2 is SVGAGI. CDR3 length equals 16 residues. DNA of the CDR3: TGTGCCAGCAGTTACCTCCGAGCGGGGAACCGCCACGAGCAGTACTTC. This translates into CASSYLRAGNRHEQYF.

The chain links TRBV10-1 to TRBJ2-1; TRBD2 might be the D (5 bases). Germline V lookup: CDR1 WNHNN, CDR2 SYGVQD (reference sequence). This CDR3 has 16 residues. V was clipped by 3 bases and J by 0 bases, with 12 bases between them. CDR3 sequence reads: CASSDIERSSYNEQFF. The CDR3 DNA is TGCGCCAGCAGTGACATAGAGCGGAGCTCCTACAATGAGCAGTTCTTC.

This chain connects TRBV4-1 to TRBJ1-2; TRBD1 agrees at 9 bases. Unmatched junction bases numbered 3, after V lost 0 bases and J lost 4 bases. The germline V gene encodes CDR1 MGHRA and CDR2 YSYEKL. The CDR3 runs to 15 residues. The DNA of the CDR3 is TGCGCCAGCAGCCAAGATCGGACAGGGGCCTATGGCTACACCTTC. It yields the protein CASSQDRTGAYGYTF.

The chain combines TRBV6-5 with TRBJ1-4; 7 bases fit TRBD1. Germline assignment: CDR1 MNHEY and CDR2 SVGAGI. The CDR3 loop spans 16 amino acids. After removal of 2 bases from V and 7 bases from J, the junction contained 10 bases not matched to a gene. In nucleotides, the CDR3 is TGTGCCAGCAGTTACCGTACAGGGGTATCAACTGAAAAACTGTTTTTT. Translating it yields CASSYRTGVSTEKLFF.

In DNA, the CDR3 is TGTGCCAGCTCTCAAGGACAGGGGGCCACCGGGGAGCTGTTTTTT. Its translation: CASSQGQGATGELFF. The genes are TRBV18 and TRBJ2-2; the match to TRBD1 covers 11 bases. The trim removed 6 bases at V and 4 bases at J, leaving 4 bases unmatched. Germline loops: CDR1 KGHSH, CDR2 LQKENI. The CDR3 is 15 amino acids.